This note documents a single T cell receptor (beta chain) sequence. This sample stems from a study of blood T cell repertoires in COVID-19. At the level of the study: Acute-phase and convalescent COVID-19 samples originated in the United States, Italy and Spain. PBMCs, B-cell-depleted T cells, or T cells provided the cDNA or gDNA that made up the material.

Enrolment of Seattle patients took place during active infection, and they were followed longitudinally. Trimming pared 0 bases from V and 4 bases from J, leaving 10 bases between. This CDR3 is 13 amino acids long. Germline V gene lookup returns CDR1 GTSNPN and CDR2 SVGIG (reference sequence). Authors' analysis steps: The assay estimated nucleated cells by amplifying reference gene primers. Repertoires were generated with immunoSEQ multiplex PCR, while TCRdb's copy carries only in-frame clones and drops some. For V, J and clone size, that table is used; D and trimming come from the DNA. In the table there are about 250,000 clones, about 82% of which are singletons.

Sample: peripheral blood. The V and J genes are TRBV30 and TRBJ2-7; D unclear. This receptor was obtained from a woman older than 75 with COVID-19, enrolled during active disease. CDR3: CAWSVSTGYEQYF. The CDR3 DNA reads TGTGCCTGGAGTGTCTCTACCGGGTACGAGCAGTACTTC.